A selection of T cell receptor beta chains follows, all from one sample in a study of cytomegalovirus exposure and HLA in healthy donors. TCRdb's copy holds only in-frame clones and misses some; the assay was immunoSEQ multiplex PCR. This table has approximately 120,000 clones, 75% to 85% appearing once. Material: PBMCs. Source of these receptors: a man aged 25 to 40 in good health and CMV-seropositive. Both conserved end residues are part of each CDR3. D genes are given only for firm matches. A clone size is listed for some rows: how often the clone was seen (once, few, many), or a class if it is expanded.

D gene | clone size | J gene | V gene | CDR3 length | CDR3 DNA | CDR3 protein
TRBD1 | NA | TRBJ1-1 | TRBV7-8 | 16 | TGTGCCAGCAGCAACGAACCCGGGACAGTGAACACTGAAGCTTTCTTT | CASSNEPGTVNTEAFF
TRBD2 | NA | TRBJ2-3 | TRBV6-1 | 14 | TGTGCCAGAGGACTAGCGGGGGGGACAGATACGCAGTATTTT | CARGLAGGTDTQYF
NA | NA | TRBJ2-2 | TRBV4-1 | 15 | TGCGCCAGCAGCCACGGGACTGGAAACACCGGGGAGCTGTTTTTT | CASSHGTGNTGELFF
TRBD2 | NA | TRBJ2-1 | TRBV28 | 21 | TGTGCCAGCAGGGCACAGGAGCCAGGTTTCTTTAGCGGGGGGGCCTACAATGAGCAGTTCTTC | CASRAQEPGFFSGGAYNEQFF
TRBD1 | once | TRBJ1-5 | TRBV10-3 | 13 | TGTGCCATCGGAACAGGGGAAGTACAGCCCCAGCATTTT | CAIGTGEVQPQHF
NA | NA | TRBJ2-1 | TRBV7-9 | 12 | TGTGCCAGCAGCCTCAGGGATCCTGAGCAGTTCTTC | CASSLRDPEQFF
NA | NA | TRBJ1-1 | TRBV6-6 | 13 | TGTGCCAGCACCGACGATGGAGACACTGAAGCTTTCTTT | CASTDDGDTEAFF
TRBD2 | NA | TRBJ2-5 | TRBV19 | 15 | TGTGCCAGTAGTATAGCGGGACTAGCGGGTCTTGAGCAGTACTTC | CASSIAGLAGLEQYF
NA | NA | TRBJ2-2 | TRBV4-1 | 14 | TGCGCCAGCAGGGCCATGGTGAACACCGGGGAGCTGTTTTTT | CASRAMVNTGELFF
NA | NA | TRBJ1-4 | TRBV5-1 | 16 | TGCGCCAGCAGCTTTGGTTCCGGGGCAACTAATGAAAAACTGTTTTTT | CASSFGSGATNEKLFF
NA | NA | TRBJ1-5 | TRBV12-5 | 13 | TGTGCTAGTGGTTTTACCGGGAATCAGCCCCAGCATTTT | CASGFTGNQPQHF
TRBD2 | NA | TRBJ2-3 | TRBV7-3 | 16 | TGTGCCAGCAGCTCAGGGACTAGCGGGGGGGCAGATACGCAGTATTTT | CASSSGTSGGADTQYF
TRBD1 | NA | TRBJ2-4 | TRBV7-8 | 14 | TGTGCCAGCAGCCAGGGACAGACCAGTCGGATTCAGTACTTC | CASSQGQTSRIQYF
NA | few | TRBJ1-1 | TRBV27 | 13 | TGTGCCAGCAGTTTGCCGGGGAACACTGAAGCTTTCTTT | CASSLPGNTEAFF
NA | NA | TRBJ1-2 | TRBV5-1 | 14 | TGCGCCAGCACCCCCAGCGGGGGGAACTATGGCTACACCTTC | CASTPSGGNYGYTF
TRBD2 | NA | TRBJ2-1 | TRBV9 | 15 | TGTGCCAGCAGCGCAGGGACTAGCGGGGGCGGCGAGCAGTTCTTC | CASSAGTSGGGEQFF
NA | NA | TRBJ2-5 | TRBV5-6 | 16 | TGTGCCAGCAGCCCAAGGGGCCCAGGGCTATCTAAGGCCCAGTACTTC | CASSPRGPGLSKAQYF
NA | NA | TRBJ1-1 | TRBV15 | 13 | TGTGCCACCAGCGTCCTGGGGGGAACTGAAGCTTTCTTT | CATSVLGGTEAFF
NA | NA | TRBJ2-7 | TRBV10-1 | 13 | TGCGCCAGCAAATGGTCGGGGGTGAACGAGCAGTACTTC | CASKWSGVNEQYF
NA | few | TRBJ1-1 | TRBV5-5 | 13 | TGTGCCAGCAGCTTGGAGCGGTACACTGAAGCTTTCTTT | CASSLERYTEAFF
NA | NA | TRBJ1-1 | TRBV11-3 | 13 | TGTGCCAGCAGCACTACGATCAGGGGCGAAGCTTTCTTT | CASSTTIRGEAFF
NA | NA | TRBJ2-1 | TRBV7-8 | 16 | TGTGCCAGCAGCTTAGAGAGGGTGAGCTCTACCCAAGAGCAGTTCTTC | CASSLERVSSTQEQFF
NA | NA | TRBJ1-2 | TRBV6-5 | 13 | TGTGCCAGCAGTTACGACAGCAGCCGTAGCTACACCTTC | CASSYDSSRSYTF
NA | NA | TRBJ2-7 | TRBV29-1 | 14 | TGCAGCGTTGAAGTTGGGCAGGGGTATGGTGAGCAGTACTTC | CSVEVGQGYGEQYF
TRBD1 | once | TRBJ2-1 | TRBV5-5 | 14 | TGTGCCAGCAGTAGGACAGGGACGTACAATGAGCAGTTCTTC | CASSRTGTYNEQFF
TRBD2 | once | TRBJ2-5 | TRBV2 | 13 | TGTGCCAGCCGGGGGGGAGGCGGAGAGACCCAGTACTTC | CASRGGGGETQYF
NA | NA | TRBJ1-1 | TRBV6-1 | 15 | TGTGCCAGCAGTGAAATGACCCGGGGGAGCACTGAAGCTTTCTTT | CASSEMTRGSTEAFF
NA | NA | TRBJ1-1 | TRBV5-1 | 14 | TGCGCCAGCAGCTTCCAGGGGCCCAACACTGAAGCTTTCTTT | CASSFQGPNTEAFF
NA | NA | TRBJ2-7 | TRBV13 | 13 | TGTGCCAGCAGCTCGAGAGGAAACTACGAGCAGTACTTC | CASSSRGNYEQYF